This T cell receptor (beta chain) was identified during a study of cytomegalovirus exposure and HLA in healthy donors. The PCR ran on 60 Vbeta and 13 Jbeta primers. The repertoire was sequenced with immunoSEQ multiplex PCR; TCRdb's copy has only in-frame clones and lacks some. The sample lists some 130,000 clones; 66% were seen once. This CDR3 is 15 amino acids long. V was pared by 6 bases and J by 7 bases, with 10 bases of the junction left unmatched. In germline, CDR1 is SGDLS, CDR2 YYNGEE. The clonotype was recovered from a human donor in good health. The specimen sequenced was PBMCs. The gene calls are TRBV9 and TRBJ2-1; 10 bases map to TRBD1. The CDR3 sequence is CASTRRDRGSNEQFF. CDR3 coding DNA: TGTGCCAGCACCCGCCGGGACAGGGGATCGAATGAGCAGTTCTTC.